The rows below give T cell receptor beta chains drawn from one sample of a study of OX40 agonist ivuxolimab in advanced cancers. The protocol was immunoSEQ multiplex PCR, while the TCRdb copy is restricted to in-frame clones and leaves out a portion. The sample includes 60,000 to 70,000 clones, about 79% of them seen just once. The source was CD4+ or CD8+ T cells sorted from blood, collected in a trial of the OX40 agonist ivuxolimab. The receptors shown here come from an adult with an advanced solid tumor such as melanoma, head and neck, liver or kidney cancer. Each CDR3 is given with its conserved first and last residue. The D gene is left open where the match is weak. Rows give clone size only sometimes, using once, few, many, or a class for an expanded clone.

v_call	clone_size	j_call	d_call	cdr3_nt	cdr3_aa
TRBV14	-	TRBJ2-7	-	TGTGCCAGCAGCCCCCTAGGGGTTATGGCCGAGCAGTACTTC	CASSPLGVMAEQYF
TRBV2	-	TRBJ1-4	-	TGTGCCAGCACGTGGGTTACTCAAGAGAAACTGTTTTTT	CASTWVTQEKLFF
TRBV27	-	TRBJ2-7	-	TGTGCCAGCAGCTTATCCGTGGACTACGAGCAGTACTTC	CASSLSVDYEQYF
TRBV7-8	-	TRBJ2-3	TRBD2	TGTGCCACCCGGACTAGCGGGAGTCAAACAGATACGCAGTATTTT	CATRTSGSQTDTQYF
TRBV5-6	-	TRBJ2-1	TRBD2	TGTGCCAGCCTAGCGGGAGGTGTAGGAGAGCAGTTCTTC	CASLAGGVGEQFF
TRBV18	few	TRBJ1-5	-	TGTGCCAGCTCACGACTCGGACAGAGCAATCAGCCCCAGCATTTT	CASSRLGQSNQPQHF
TRBV28	-	TRBJ2-7	TRBD2	TGTGCCAGCAGCTTCTCCCCACTAGCGGGGTACGAGCAGTACTTC	CASSFSPLAGYEQYF
TRBV7-2	once	TRBJ1-6	-	TGTGCCAGCAGCTTCGGAAGCCGATATAATTCACCCCTCCACTTT	CASSFGSRYNSPLHF
TRBV7-9	-	TRBJ2-2	-	TGTGCCAGCAGCTTAAATAGATTAGCCTCGAACACCGGGGAGCTGTTTTTT	CASSLNRLASNTGELFF
TRBV7-7	-	TRBJ2-5	-	TGTGCCAGCAGCTTAGGGGTCGCTGAGACCCAGTACTTC	CASSLGVAETQYF
TRBV28	-	TRBJ2-3	-	TGTGCCAGCACCGAAAGCACAGATACGCAGTATTTT	CASTESTDTQYF
TRBV10-3	-	TRBJ2-7	TRBD2	TGTGCCATCAGCCCGGGACTAGCGGGACCCAACGAGCAGTACTTC	CAISPGLAGPNEQYF
TRBV9	medium-sized	TRBJ1-2	-	TGTGCCAGCAGCGTCGGGCAGGGCCCCTATGGCTACACCTTC	CASSVGQGPYGYTF
TRBV11-2	few	TRBJ2-5	TRBD2	TGTGCCAGCAGCCTTCGTGGCGGGAGAGCTGGAGAGACCCAGTACTTC	CASSLRGGRAGETQYF
TRBV10-3	-	TRBJ1-4	TRBD1	TGTGCCATCAGTGATGGGACAGGGGTCGGAAAACTGTTTTTT	CAISDGTGVGKLFF
TRBV7-6	-	TRBJ2-3	TRBD2	TGTGCCAGCAGCTTAGTGTACCGCGGGGGGCCGGCAGATACGCAGTATTTT	CASSLVYRGGPADTQYF
TRBV28	-	TRBJ2-7	-	TGTGCCAGCAGTTTATTTGGCGGGACCTACGAGCAGTACTTC	CASSLFGGTYEQYF
TRBV6-1	-	TRBJ1-1	-	TGTGCCAGCAGTGTCGGTTACAACACTGAAGCTTTCTTT	CASSVGYNTEAFF
TRBV5-1	-	TRBJ1-4	-	TGCGCCAGCAGCTTGAGCAGGGTGTCTGAAAAACTGTTTTTT	CASSLSRVSEKLFF
TRBV28	-	TRBJ2-3	-	TGTGCCAGCAGATCGGACTCCCAGGGGCTAAGCACAGATACGCAGTATTTT	CASRSDSQGLSTDTQYF
TRBV19	-	TRBJ1-5	-	TGTGCCAGTTCGAGGCAGGCTGAATTTCAGCCCCAGCATTTT	CASSRQAEFQPQHF
TRBV7-6	-	TRBJ2-5	-	TGTGCCAGCAGCTTAGTTGGGACCCAGTACTTC	CASSLVGTQYF
TRBV6-5	-	TRBJ2-5	-	TGTGCCAGCAGTTGGAGGGACCTTGCGGCGGAGACCCAGTACTTC	CASSWRDLAAETQYF
TRBV11-2	few	TRBJ2-5	-	TGTGCCAGCAGCCCCCTGTGGAGGGGCGCAGAGACCCAGTACTTC	CASSPLWRGAETQYF
TRBV6-1	-	TRBJ2-7	TRBD2	TGTGCCAGCAGTGAACATATGTCTAGCGGGAGGAACTACGAGCAGTACTTC	CASSEHMSSGRNYEQYF
TRBV6-5	-	TRBJ2-1	-	TGTGCCAGCAATTCCGGGGGGCCTTTCGATGAGCAGTTCTTC	CASNSGGPFDEQFF
TRBV27	once	TRBJ2-7	-	TGTGCCAGCAGCTGGACGGGCGGGCCTCCATGGTACCGGGGAAGCTCCTACGAGCAGTACTTC	CASSWTGGPPWYRGSSYEQYF
TRBV28	once	TRBJ1-2	-	TGTGCCAGCAGGCAGGGTCTTAAGGGCTACACCTTC	CASRQGLKGYTF
TRBV18	once	TRBJ2-1	TRBD1	TGTGCCAGCTCACGCCAATCGGGACAGGGAGTAAATGAGCAGTTCTTC	CASSRQSGQGVNEQFF
TRBV2	-	TRBJ1-6	-	TGTGCCAGCAAGCTGATTAATTCACCCCTCCACTTT	CASKLINSPLHF
TRBV28	-	TRBJ1-2	-	TGTGCCAGCAGTCTCCCAGGGGTTAGGGGCTACACCTTC	CASSLPGVRGYTF
TRBV4-3	once	TRBJ2-3	-	TGCGCCAGCAGCTCCGCTTGGAGGACAGATACGCAGTATTTT	CASSSAWRTDTQYF
TRBV29-1	-	TRBJ1-1	-	TGCAGCGCCATGAGGAGCTTGAACACTGAAGCTTTCTTT	CSAMRSLNTEAFF
TRBV7-3	few	TRBJ1-1	-	TGTGCCAGCAGCTTAAGGGCAGACACTGAAGCTTTCTTT	CASSLRADTEAFF
TRBV19	few	TRBJ2-3	TRBD2	TGTGCCAGTAGTATGTCTGGGACTAGCGGGAAGGGAGATACGCAGTATTTT	CASSMSGTSGKGDTQYF
TRBV18	-	TRBJ2-1	TRBD2	TGTGCCAGCTCCCCTCGAGGGACTAGCGGGATGGACGCCACCAATGAGCAGTTCTTC	CASSPRGTSGMDATNEQFF
TRBV5-6	-	TRBJ1-5	-	TGTGCCAGCAGCTTCAGGACAGGCAATCAGCCCCAGCATTTT	CASSFRTGNQPQHF